This T cell receptor (beta chain) was identified in a study of cytomegalovirus exposure and HLA in healthy donors. Study summary: In a previous analysis, around 110 million unique TCR beta sequences were found from some 200 million T cells. Genotyping showed roughly 86% of over 350 donors falling in the Caucasian-associated ancestry cluster.

Both 60 Vbeta primers and 13 Jbeta primers went into the PCR. This table comes from immunoSEQ multiplex PCR, and its TCRdb copy is limited to in-frame clones, with some not included. In the table there are under 200,000 clones, 82% of which are singletons. This clone was counted between two and nine times. Its matching antigen is unknown. Study observations and caveats: According to a later analysis, most TCR beta chains associated with CMV appeared HLA-restricted. In an earlier analysis, productive rearrangement rates for most beta V segments clustered near 87% or 30%.

Germline CDR1 and CDR2: LNHDA and SQIVND (reference sequence). The J segment lost 2 bases and the V segment lost 5 bases, leaving 7 bases of the junction unmatched. The CDR3 consists of 17 residues. Sequenced material: PBMCs. This clonotype was sampled from a girl aged 5 to 17 in good health and CMV-seropositive. The chain links TRBV19 to TRBJ1-3, with 12 bases matching TRBD1. The CDR3 DNA follows: TGTGCCAGTAGTTTAACCGGGACAGGGGGCCCTGGAAACACCATATATTTT. Translation: CASSLTGTGGPGNTIYF.